This T cell receptor (beta chain) was sequenced in a study of OX40 agonist ivuxolimab in advanced cancers. For the wider study: Ivuxolimab was an agonistic, fully human IgG2 monoclonal antibody directed against OX40 (CD134), a costimulatory receptor. Of the roughly 51 dose-escalation patients, hepatocellular carcinoma was present in around 19, melanoma in approximately 15, renal cell carcinoma in 9 and head and neck cancer in 9. The paper reports the monotherapy dose-escalation portion (N ≈ 50 patients) of the phase I ivuxolimab trial. Partial responses were achieved by three dose-escalation patients, of whom one had hepatocellular carcinoma and two had cutaneous melanoma. Patients were allowed to have had prior anti-PD-1, anti-PD-L1 or anti-CTLA-4 therapy, and 40% of the dose-escalation patients had been treated with checkpoint inhibitors. In the dose-escalation cohort, 82.7% of patients were male, and the mean age was approximately 64 years, with a range of about 23 to 90. Intravenous ivuxolimab was administered to patients every 2 weeks at six dose levels: 0.01, 0.1, 0.3, 1.5, 3 and 10 mg/kg. The purpose of peripheral TCRbeta sequencing was to test whether ivuxolimab changed TCR sequence diversity and led to clonal T-cell expansion. The study at large found these results: Antigen specificity was not determined for the clonally expanded peripheral T cells. Partial responders in the 0.1-3.0 mg/kg groups had among the lowest normalized peripheral clonal expansion, especially among CD8+ T cells. Low levels of normalized T-cell clonal expansion were also shown by some nonresponding patients. After ivuxolimab, expanded clones were on average more numerous among CD8+ T cells than among CD4+ T cells. At doses from 0.1 to 3.0 mg/kg, clonal expansion was seen in both CD4+ and CD8+ blood T cells between baseline and week 6.

V is cut by 2 bases and J by 0 bases, and the space between the germline ends is 14 bases. CDR1 is given as MNHNS and CDR2 as SASEGT, both from the germline V gene. The CDR3 has 17 amino acids, counting the end cysteine and phenylalanine. The entry retains the CDR3 DNA only, 51 bases that are in frame from base 1. Notes on this clone: Its specific antigen is unknown. Base qualities are not recorded, but no much larger clone differs from it by a single base.

Genomic DNA was isolated from the sorted cells so that the TCRbeta CDR3 region could be sequenced. The immunoSEQ Assay was used to sequence the TCRbeta CDR3 regions. The source is immuneACCESS, and TCRdb retained only in-frame sequences with V and J called. Part of the clones is not carried over; for the studies checked, unresolved V genes explain less than half of this, and the remainder is unexplained. The sample includes 15,000 to 20,000 clones, with roughly 89% observed a single time. The ten largest clonotypes hold 13% of the sample. The trial excluded patients who had a history of autoimmune disease or were on systemic immunosuppression. Peripheral blood for TCR sequencing was drawn from every dose cohort at baseline, at cycle 4 day 1 and at cycle 7 day 1. The samples were taken from a phase I, first-in-human, multicenter, open-label dose-escalation trial of ivuxolimab. The trial enrolled adults with locally advanced or metastatic head and neck squamous cell, hepatocellular, melanoma or renal cell carcinoma. Before TCR sequencing, CD4+ and CD8+ T cells were separately sorted from peripheral blood.

The source was CD4+ or CD8+ T cells sorted from blood, collected in a trial of the OX40 agonist ivuxolimab. The TCR originated in an adult with an advanced solid tumor such as melanoma, head and neck, liver or kidney cancer. This receptor chain uses TRBV6-1 and TRBJ1-5; TRBD1 is a possible D gene, resting on 5 matching bases. The CDR3 sequence is CASSEFAGSYSNQPQHF. The DNA sequence is TGTGCCAGCAGTGAATTCGCAGGGTCATATAGCAATCAGCCCCAGCATTTT.